This entry describes one T cell receptor beta chain. It was cDNA, reverse transcribed from extracted RNA, that served as the sequencing template. This table comes from immunoSEQ multiplex PCR, and its TCRdb copy is limited to in-frame clones, with some not included. Among some 95,000 clones, about 45% were seen once, and the ten largest hold roughly 0.79%. These data originate in a study of CD8+ T cells in alopecia areata. Trimming took off 1 base at V and 6 bases at J, with 11 bases between the two ends. From germline, CDR1 is SGHDT and CDR2 YYEEEE. CDR3 length: 13 residues. The chain joins TRBV5-6 to TRBJ2-7; D gene uncertain. The specimen was CD4+ T cells sorted from blood. This receptor was taken from a human donor with alopecia areata. The CDR3 DNA follows: TGTGCCAGCAGCTTGAGTGGGATACGCGAGCAGTACTTC. Protein product: CASSLSGIREQYF.